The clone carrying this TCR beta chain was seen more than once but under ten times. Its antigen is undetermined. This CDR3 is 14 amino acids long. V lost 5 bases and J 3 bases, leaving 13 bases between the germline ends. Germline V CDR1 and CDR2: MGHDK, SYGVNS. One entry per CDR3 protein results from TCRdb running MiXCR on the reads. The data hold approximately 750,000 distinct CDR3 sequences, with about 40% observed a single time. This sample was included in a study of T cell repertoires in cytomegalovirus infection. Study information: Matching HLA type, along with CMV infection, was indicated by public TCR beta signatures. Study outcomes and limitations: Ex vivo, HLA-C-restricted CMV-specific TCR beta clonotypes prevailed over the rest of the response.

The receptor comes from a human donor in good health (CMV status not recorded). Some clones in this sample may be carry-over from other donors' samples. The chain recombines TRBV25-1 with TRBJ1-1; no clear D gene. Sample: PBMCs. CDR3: CASSMDGEYTEAFF. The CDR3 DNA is TGTGCCAGCAGTATGGACGGGGAATACACTGAAGCTTTCTTT.